This T cell receptor beta chain was identified during a study of blood T cell repertoires in COVID-19 (dated by TCRdb to 2019 to 2021). The study in broad terms: Samples from collaborators originated in the United States, Italy and Spain and spanned both the acute and convalescent phases of COVID-19. The prospective study material was composed of cDNA or gDNA derived from T cells, B-cell-depleted T cells, or PBMCs. The dataset comprised deeply sampled blood TCRbeta repertoires from subjects exposed to, actively infected with, or recovered from COVID-19. A freely available public database, intended as a resource for researchers studying the immune response to SARS-CoV-2, is where the repertoires were released. The samples were drawn from two sources: the first 160 participants of the ongoing ImmuneRACE study, and over 950 subjects contributed by 6 global collaborators. Nearly every sample came with metadata listing a de-identified subject ID, COVID-19 status, age in years and sex. Where available, HLA class I and class II types were obtained from metadata supplied by the sample provider rather than from assay-based typing.

This clone showed up just a few times. Its antigen target is currently unknown. No much larger clone is present one base from it, and per-base qualities are unavailable. On the study overall, not on this receptor specifically: The quantity of clinical and demographic metadata differed by source and by participant and was supplied without curation.

The immunoSEQ Assay, a bias-controlled multiplex PCR, was used to amplify TCRbeta CDR3 regions from genomic DNA. Under the source paper's analysis protocol: The number of nucleated cells in each sample was estimated by amplification of reference gene primers within the assay. To quantify the absolute abundance of each unique TCRbeta CDR3 rearrangement, sequence reads were collapsed and filtered. For each sample, productive Simpson clonality was calculated as the square root of Simpson's diversity index over productive rearrangements. TCRdb stores this immuneACCESS table with in-frame sequences only. Part of the clones is absent; in the studies checked, under half of the shortfall reflects unresolved V genes, and no reason is known for the rest. V, J and clone size are those of that table, while D and trimming were read from the DNA. The sample table lists about 220,000 clones, 82% of them with a count of one. Of the sample, 3% to 4% is held by the ten largest clones.

Participants in the prospective study were aged roughly 18 to 95 years, lived in about two dozen United States geographic areas, and enrolled through a virtual design. Cohort assignment in the prospective study relied on participant-reported clinical history from a screening survey and a study questionnaire. ImmuneRACE Cohort 3 recovered participants were defined by two consecutive negative NP/OP PCR tests, healthcare professional clearance, or symptom resolution. Mobile phlebotomists in the prospective study collected whole blood, serum and a nasopharyngeal or oropharyngeal swab from every participant. Additional blood draws and questionnaires over a 2-month period could optionally be provided by prospective study participants. Prospective study blood samples were shipped either frozen or at room temperature before DNA extraction. The germline V and J ends show losses of 6 bases and 1 base respectively, and no gene match explains 1 base of the junction. The CDR3, cysteine through phenylalanine, is 13 amino acids long. Just CDR3 DNA is preserved here, 39 bases in frame from base 1. CDR1 and CDR2 were assigned from the germline V gene as MNHEY and SVGAGI.

The TCR sequence derives from a woman in her sixties or seventies who had recovered from COVID-19. Material: PBMCs or T cells enriched from blood (not recorded which). The chain couples TRBV6-5 to TRBJ2-5; 8 central bases correspond to TRBD1. The DNA reads TGTGCCAGCAGCGGACAGGGCCAAGAGACCCAGTACTTC. It translates as CASSGQGQETQYF.